This T cell receptor beta chain was identified in a study of Ad26.COV2.S vaccination and SARS-CoV-2 variants. With respect to this clone: What it binds is unknown.

Whole-study findings and limits: Considerable breadth of spike-specific CD8+ and CD4+ T cell responses has reportedly been documented following vaccination. Total T cell responses, in the TCR breadth and depth analyses, may have been underestimated. Participants given vaccine showed non-spike TCR breadth similar to that of placebo recipients.

From germline, CDR1 is MNHNY and CDR2 SVGAGI (reference sequence). The CDR3 runs 16 residues. Trimming shortened V by 8 bases and J by 2 bases, and 21 bases separated the two germline ends. Here immunoSEQ multiplex PCR was the method, and the copy in TCRdb shows in-frame clones only, minus some. The sample has some 350,000 clones; about 91% are singletons. This TCR was recovered from a human donor who had recovered from COVID-19. The specimen was peripheral blood, collected after recovery from COVID-19. The chain links TRBV6-6 to TRBJ1-2, with a possible D match to TRBD1 (6 bases). The CDR3 DNA follows: TGTGCCAGCTGTTTCTACCGCCGGGACAACAACTATGGCTACACCTTC. The encoded protein is CASCFYRRDNNYGYTF.